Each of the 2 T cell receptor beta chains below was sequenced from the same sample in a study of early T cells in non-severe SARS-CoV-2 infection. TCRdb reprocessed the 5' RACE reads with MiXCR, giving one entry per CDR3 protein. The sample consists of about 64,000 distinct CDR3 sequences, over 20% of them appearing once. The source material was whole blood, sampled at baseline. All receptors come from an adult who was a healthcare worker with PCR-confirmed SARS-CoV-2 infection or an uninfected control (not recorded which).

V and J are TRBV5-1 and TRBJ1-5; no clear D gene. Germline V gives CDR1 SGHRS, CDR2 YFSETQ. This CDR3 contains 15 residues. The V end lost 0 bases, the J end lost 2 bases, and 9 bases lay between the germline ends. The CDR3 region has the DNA TGCGCCAGCAGCTTGGGGTACTTAGGCAATCAGCCCCAGCATTTT. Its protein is CASSLGYLGNQPQHF.

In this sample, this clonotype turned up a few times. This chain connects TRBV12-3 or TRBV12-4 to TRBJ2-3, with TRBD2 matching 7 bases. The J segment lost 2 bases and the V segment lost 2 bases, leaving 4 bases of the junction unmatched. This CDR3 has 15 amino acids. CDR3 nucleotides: TGTGCCAGCAGTTTAAGCGGGGCCACCACAGATACGCAGTATTTT. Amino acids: CASSLSGATTDTQYF.